The rows below give T cell receptor beta chains drawn from one sample of a study of blood T cell repertoires in COVID-19. Clones were read by immunoSEQ multiplex PCR, and TCRdb kept only the in-frame ones, dropping some. The sample yields 150,000 or so clones, roughly 82% seen once. What was sequenced was peripheral blood. Source of these receptors: a woman between 45 and 65 years old with acute or convalescent COVID-19. The CDR3 runs from the conserved cysteine through the conserved F or W. D genes are given only for firm matches. For some rows the clone size is stated as once, few or many, or as a class when expanded; others skip it.

v_call	clone_size	j_call	d_call	cdr3_aa	cdr3_nt
TRBV9	.	TRBJ1-4	TRBD1	CASSVGQGNEKLFF	TGTGCCAGCAGCGTAGGACAGGGAAATGAAAAACTGTTTTTT
TRBV7-3	.	TRBJ2-1	.	CASSERGGYGQFF	TGTGCCAGCAGCGAAAGGGGCGGTTATGGGCAGTTCTTC
TRBV10-3	few	TRBJ1-2	.	CAISESRTPLTTNYGYTF	TGTGCCATCAGTGAGTCCCGGACACCTCTAACGACTAACTATGGCTACACCTTC
TRBV27	.	TRBJ2-5	.	CASSLSGGGRQYF	TGTGCCAGCAGTTTATCGGGGGGGGGCCGCCAGTACTTC
TRBV7-2	many	TRBJ1-6	TRBD1	CASSTGTGKGSPLHF	TGTGCCAGCAGCACGGGGACAGGAAAAGGTTCACCCCTCCACTTT
TRBV6-2/TRBV6-3	.	TRBJ1-5	.	CASSYSMAGSNQPQHF	TGTGCCAGCAGTTACTCGATGGCAGGAAGCAATCAGCCCCAGCATTTT
TRBV28	.	TRBJ2-1	TRBD2	CASNVRLAANRNEQFF	TGTGCCAGCAACGTGAGACTAGCGGCCAACAGAAATGAGCAGTTCTTC
TRBV27	.	TRBJ2-1	TRBD1	CASSLTGTGVYNEQFF	TGTGCCAGCAGTTTAACTGGGACAGGGGTCTACAATGAGCAGTTCTTC
TRBV29-1	.	TRBJ2-5	.	CSVRQGGEETQYF	TGCAGCGTCAGGCAGGGCGGGGAAGAGACCCAGTACTTC
TRBV27	.	TRBJ2-3	TRBD1	CASSHRGFTDTQYF	TGTGCCAGCAGTCACAGGGGATTCACAGATACGCAGTATTTT
TRBV7-2	.	TRBJ2-7	TRBD1	CASSSGGQMATYEQYF	TGTGCCAGCAGCTCAGGGGGACAGATGGCAACCTACGAGCAGTACTTC
TRBV2	few	TRBJ2-4	.	CASSDMWLVQNIQYF	TGTGCCAGCAGTGATATGTGGCTAGTCCAAAACATTCAGTACTTC
TRBV28	.	TRBJ1-2	.	CASSLGGMARYGYTF	TGTGCCAGCAGTTTGGGGGGGATGGCTAGATATGGCTACACCTTC
TRBV24-1	.	TRBJ2-1	TRBD2	CATSDSGTSGANEQFF	TGTGCCACCAGTGATTCCGGGACTAGCGGGGCGAATGAGCAGTTCTTC
TRBV7-3	.	TRBJ2-1	TRBD2	CASSPQTSVYNEQFF	TGTGCCAGCAGCCCTCAGACTAGCGTCTACAATGAGCAGTTCTTC
TRBV7-6	.	TRBJ1-2	TRBD1	CASTRNHGQGTLLGDYGYTF	TGTGCCAGCACCCGAAACCACGGACAGGGGACTCTTCTTGGGGACTATGGCTACACCTTC
TRBV7-9	.	TRBJ2-3	.	CASSPTTGASDTQYF	TGTGCCAGCAGCCCAACCACGGGAGCATCCGATACGCAGTATTTT
TRBV9	.	TRBJ2-2	TRBD2	CASSLHGLAGGPNTGELFF	TGTGCCAGCAGCCTCCACGGGCTAGCGGGAGGGCCGAACACCGGGGAGCTGTTTTTT
TRBV5-1	.	TRBJ1-1	.	CASSLGGHPNTEAFF	TGCGCCAGCAGCTTGGGCGGTCACCCAAACACTGAAGCTTTCTTT
TRBV4-1	.	TRBJ2-7	TRBD2	CASSQFGTSGDEQYF	TGCGCCAGCAGCCAGTTCGGGACTAGCGGGGACGAGCAGTACTTC